A single sample gave rise to the 30 T cell receptor beta chains below, sequenced in a study of blood T cell repertoires in COVID-19 (dated by TCRdb to the early 2020s). Preparation of the library involved the immunoSEQ multiplex PCR assay. Drawn from immuneACCESS, this table holds only the in-frame rearrangements with V and J called that TCRdb kept. Clones are partly lost; checked studies trace under half to an unresolved V gene and leave the rest unexplained. The sample table holds more than 300,000 clones, of which more than 70% were seen once. Of the sample, 1.6% is held by the ten largest clones. The sequenced sample consisted of peripheral blood. These receptors all come from a woman aged 25 to 39 with COVID-19, enrolled during active disease.

This chain joins TRBV18 and TRBJ2-2, with TRBD1 as a possible D gene (5 bases). This CDR3 has 18 amino acids. Per the germline V gene, CDR1 is KGHSH and CDR2 is LQKENI. Trimming stripped 3 bases from V and 7 bases from J, with 24 bases between. The CDR3 region is CASSPRTIGPPLSGELFF. CDR3 sequence (DNA): TGTGCCAGCTCACCTAGGACAATCGGTCCCCCATTGAGCGGGGAGCTGTTTTTT.

V gene TRBV6-1 combines with J gene TRBJ1-4; D is unclear. The CDR3 extends over 14 amino acids. Trimming cost V 1 base and J 7 bases, with 10 bases left between them. Germline V gives CDR1 MNHNS, CDR2 SASEGT. The CDR3 protein is CASSEVGRPEKLFF. As DNA, the CDR3 is TGTGCCAGCAGTGAAGTGGGCAGACCTGAAAAACTGTTTTTT.

The chain recombines TRBV19 with TRBJ2-2; 9 bases are shared with TRBD2. Trimming at V came to 4 bases and at J to 7 bases, leaving 4 bases not matched to a gene. Germline V gives CDR1 LNHDA, CDR2 SQIVND (reference sequence). The CDR3 contains 14 residues. This CDR3 reads CASSTGTSFGELFF. The CDR3 region has the DNA TGTGCCAGTAGTACCGGGACTAGCTTCGGGGAGCTGTTTTTT.

This clone was seen only once. CDR3 sequence reads: CASSLRGADYGYTF. The CDR3 DNA follows: TGTGCCAGCAGCTTGAGGGGCGCAGACTATGGCTACACCTTC. The rearrangement joins TRBV5-4 to TRBJ1-2, with a possible D match to TRBD1 (5 bases). Trimming pared 1 base from V and 3 bases from J, leaving 10 bases between. CDR3 length equals 14 residues. The germline gives CDR1 SGHNT, CDR2 YYREEE (reference sequence).

CDR3 DNA sequence: TGTGCCAGCAGCCCAACCGGCAGGGTCGCCACTGAAGCTTTCTTT. This codes for CASSPTGRVATEAFF. The V gene is TRBV7-9, the J gene TRBJ1-1; D possibly corresponds to TRBD1 (5 bases). The CDR3 runs to 15 residues. The V end lost 5 bases, the J end lost 4 bases, and 17 bases lay between the germline ends. Germline loops: CDR1 SEHNR, CDR2 FQNEAQ (reference sequence).

The chain couples TRBV7-6 to TRBJ2-1; a possible D gene is TRBD2 (6 bases). V lost 3 bases and J 9 bases, leaving 12 bases between the germline ends. CDR1 SGHVS and CDR2 FNYEAQ come from the germline V gene. This CDR3 region has 13 residues. DNA of the CDR3: TGTGCCAGCAGCTTGGAGGAGGGGACTGAGCAGTTCTTC. Protein product: CASSLEEGTEQFF. Together with reference TRBV7-6 and TRBJ2-1, the CDR3 gives the full variable domain: GAGVSQSPRYKVTKRGQDVALRCDPISGHVSLYWYRQALGQGPEFLTYFNYEAQQDKSGLPNDRFSAERPEGSISTLTIQRTEQRDSAMYRCASSLEEGTEQFFGPGTRLTVL.

This sequence joins TRBV28 and TRBJ2-7; 9 bases fit TRBD2. Germline assignment: CDR1 MDHEN and CDR2 SYDVKM. This CDR3 comprises 15 residues. After removal of 2 bases from V and 6 bases from J, the junction contained 8 bases not matched to a gene. CDR3 sequence (DNA): TGTGCCAGCAGTTTAGCGGGGGGGTCTCTGGGCGAGCAGTACGTC. Translation: CASSLAGGSLGEQYV.

This rearrangement joins TRBV6-5 to TRBJ2-7, with D unclear. The germline V and J ends were trimmed by 4 bases and 3 bases, with 13 bases remaining between them. The length of the CDR3 is 14 residues. CDR1 MNHEY and CDR2 SVGAGI come from the germline V gene. The CDR3 spells CASSSSPTGYEQYF. CDR3 nucleotide sequence: TGTGCCAGCAGTTCCTCTCCGACGGGCTACGAGCAGTACTTC.

This chain connects TRBV7-9 to TRBJ2-2; D not resolved. Germline V CDR1 and CDR2: SEHNR, FQNEAQ (reference sequence). This CDR3 contains 15 residues. Trimming cost V 6 bases and J 1 base, with 12 bases left between them. The CDR3 DNA follows: TGTGCCAGCAGTCTCACTCGACAGAACACCGGGGAGCTGTTTTTT. It codes for CASSLTRQNTGELFF.

This rearrangement joins TRBV9 to TRBJ2-7; possibly TRBD1 for D (6 bases). Trimming removed 0 bases at V and 4 bases at J, with 17 bases between. CDR1 SGDLS and CDR2 YYNGEE come from the germline V gene. This CDR3 spans 16 amino acids. The CDR3, as DNA: TGTGCCAGCAGCGTAGAAACAGGGCTGTTCGTGTACGAGCAGTACTTC. This sequence encodes CASSVETGLFVYEQYF.

The genes are TRBV19 and TRBJ2-7, with TRBD1 matching over 9 bases. Germline CDR1 is LNHDA and CDR2 is SQIVND (reference sequence). The CDR3 has 17 residues. The J segment lost 5 bases and the V segment lost 3 bases, leaving 14 bases of the junction unmatched. The CDR3 here is CASSIKNRDRAEDEQYV. The CDR3 DNA is TGTGCCAGTAGTATCAAAAATAGGGACAGGGCCGAGGACGAGCAGTACGTC.

V and J are TRBV3-1 (or the pseudogene TRBV3-2) and TRBJ1-2; 9 positions agree with TRBD1. Looked up from germline, CDR1 is LGHDT and CDR2 is YNNKEL (reference sequence). This CDR3 has 14 amino acids. The V and J ends lost 1 base and 8 bases, in that order; junction bases with no gene match: 5. CDR3 nucleotides: TGTGCCAGCAGCCAAGCACAGGGGGCTCGAGGCTACACCTTC. This codes for CASSQAQGARGYTF.

The sample holds a few counts of this clone. The chain carries TRBV2 and TRBJ1-6; no reliable D call. Germline CDR1 reads SNHLY; CDR2 reads FYNNEI. The CDR3 is 12 residues long. Trimming took 6 bases from V and 9 from J, leaving 9 bases between them. The CDR3, as DNA: TGTGCCAGCAGAACGACAAGTTCACCCCTCCACTTT. Its translation: CASRTTSSPLHF.

Here the CDR3 reads CASSSRGYLNTEAFF. The CDR3 DNA is TGTGCCAGCAGTTCCCGGGGGTATTTGAACACTGAAGCTTTCTTT. The chain links TRBV6-6 to TRBJ1-1, with a tentative D call TRBD1 (5 bases). Germline V gives CDR1 MNHNY, CDR2 SVGAGI (reference sequence). The CDR3 totals 15 residues. Trimming removed 4 bases from V and 0 bases from J, with 12 bases in between.

The chain couples TRBV29-1 to TRBJ2-5, with D hard to call. V was cut by 6 bases and J by 0 bases, with 11 bases left in between. Germline assignment: CDR1 SQVTM and CDR2 ANQGSEA. CDR3 length: 13 residues. The CDR3 loop reads CSVVTADQETQYF. CDR3 DNA: TGCAGCGTAGTTACAGCAGACCAAGAGACCCAGTACTTC.

The V gene is TRBV18, the J gene TRBJ1-1, with TRBD1 matching over 9 bases. CDR1 and CDR2 (germline): KGHSH, LQKENI. The ends lost 4 bases at V and 4 bases at J; junction bases unmatched: 7. The CDR3 consists of 15 residues. This CDR3 is CASSLRTGDPTEAFF. CDR3 nucleotides: TGTGCCAGCTCACTTAGGACAGGGGATCCCACTGAAGCTTTCTTT. Using reference TRBV18 and TRBJ1-1 for the parts outside the CDR3, the full variable domain is NAGVMQNPRHLVRRRGQEARLRCSPMKGHSHVYWYRQLPEEGLKFMVYLQKENIIDESGMPKERFSAEFPKEGPSILRIQQVVRGDSAAYFCASSLRTGDPTEAFFGQGTRLTVV.

This rearrangement joins TRBV18 to TRBJ1-2; TRBD1 aligns across 7 bases. This CDR3 contains 15 residues. J lost 3 bases, V lost 1 base, and 5 bases had no gene match. Germline V gene lookup returns CDR1 KGHSH and CDR2 LQKENI. CDR3 protein: CASSPLAGGDYGYTF. The CDR3 nucleotides are TGTGCCAGCTCACCACTGGCAGGGGGAGACTATGGCTACACCTTC.

This clone was counted only a few times. The CDR3 sequence: CASGRLGQGVRGKAFF. The CDR3 DNA sequence: TGTGCTAGTGGTCGCCTGGGACAGGGGGTAAGAGGTAAAGCTTTCTTT. The chain recombines TRBV12-5 with TRBJ1-1; TRBD1 matches at 11 bases. The germline V gene has CDR1 LGHNT and CDR2 FRNRAP. The CDR3 runs 16 residues. The V gene end was trimmed by 5 bases and the J gene end by 9 bases; junction bases not matched to a gene: 14. The variable domain in full, with the rest retrieved from reference TRBV12-5 and TRBJ1-1, is DARVTQTPRHKVTEMGQEVTMRCQPILGHNTVFWYRQTMMQGLELLAYFRNRAPLDDSGMPKDRFSAEMPDATLATLKIQPSEPRDSAVYFCASGRLGQGVRGKAFFGQGTRLTVV.

CDR3 residues: CASSLDWTSGGAHNEQFF. CDR3 nucleotide sequence: TGCGCCAGCAGCTTGGATTGGACTAGCGGGGGGGCCCACAATGAGCAGTTCTTC. The chain uses TRBV5-1 and TRBJ2-1; 15 bases agree with TRBD2. Germline V gene lookup returns CDR1 SGHRS and CDR2 YFSETQ. The ends lost 0 bases at V and 5 bases at J; junction bases unmatched: 6. CDR3 length: 18 amino acids.

This chain connects TRBV20-1 to TRBJ1-2; the match to TRBD1 covers 7 bases. This CDR3 contains 14 residues. After removal of 3 bases from V and 1 base from J, the junction contained 5 bases not matched to a gene. Germline V gives CDR1 DFQATT, CDR2 SNEGSKA (reference sequence). As DNA, the CDR3 is TGCAGTGCTAGTAGCGACAGGGTTAACTATGGCTACACCTTC. Its protein product is CSASSDRVNYGYTF.

This chain connects TRBV5-5 to TRBJ1-2, with TRBD1 as a possible D gene (5 bases). Trimming took 5 bases from V and 9 from J, leaving 20 bases between them. Germline assignment: CDR1 SGHKS and CDR2 YYEKEE (reference sequence). This CDR3 is 14 amino acids long. CDR3 amino acids: CASSSEWQGLSYTF. The CDR3 DNA is TGTGCCAGCAGTTCAGAGTGGCAGGGTTTGAGCTACACCTTC.

The chain has TRBV10-1 and TRBJ1-2, with unresolved D. This CDR3 spans 13 amino acids. Germline CDR1 WNHNN, CDR2 SYGVQD (reference sequence). Trimming cost V 7 bases and J 5 bases, with 14 bases left between them. In DNA, the CDR3 is TGCGCCAGCACAAGGGTAACGGGGTATGGCTACACCTTC. Translated, it gives CASTRVTGYGYTF.

J is TRBJ1-2 and V is TRBV27; weak D call: TRBD1 (5 bases). From germline, CDR1 is MNHEY and CDR2 SMNVEV (reference sequence). Trimming removed 3 bases at V and 6 bases at J, with 14 bases between. The CDR3 contains 14 residues. In DNA form, the CDR3 reads TGTGCCAGCAGTTTGGTCGGGGGATTTCATGGCTACACCTTC. Translating gives CASSLVGGFHGYTF.

The J gene is TRBJ1-6, the V gene TRBV7-9; 8 positions match TRBD1. Germline V CDR1 and CDR2: SEHNR, FQNEAQ (reference sequence). This CDR3 region has 14 residues. Trimming removed 5 bases from V and 9 bases from J; junction bases left unmatched: 6. The CDR3 sequence is CASSLTGGVSPLHF. CDR3 DNA: TGTGCCAGCAGCCTCACAGGGGGAGTTTCACCCCTCCACTTT.

The J gene is TRBJ1-3, the V gene TRBV7-8; no clear D. Germline lookup yields CDR1 SGHVS and CDR2 FQNEAQ. The CDR3 totals 15 residues. Trimming stripped 5 bases from V and 5 bases from J, with 16 bases between. Here the CDR3 DNA reads TGTGCCAGCAGCGGTAACACGGGGAGCCGAAACACCATATATTTT. Translation gives CASSGNTGSRNTIYF. The full variable domain, completed using reference TRBV7-8 and TRBJ1-3, is GAGVSQSPRYKVAKRGQDVALRCDPISGHVSLFWYQQALGQGPEFLTYFQNEAQLDKSGLPSDRFFAERPEGSVSTLKIQRTQQEDSAVYLCASSGNTGSRNTIYFGEGSWLTVV.

The rearrangement joins TRBV4-1 to TRBJ2-5; 10 positions match TRBD2. V trimming: 2 bases; J trimming: 2 bases; junction bases outside the gene matches: 11. Germline-derived CDR1 and CDR2 are MGHRA and YSYEKL. There are 18 residues in the CDR3. The CDR3, as DNA: TGCGCCAGCAGCCAATCCCCCTCTGGACTAGCGGCACAAGAGACCCAGTACTTC. Protein product: CASSQSPSGLAAQETQYF.

The rearrangement links TRBV4-1 to TRBJ1-5; no definite D call. The CDR3 loop spans 15 amino acids. Germline CDR1 is MGHRA and CDR2 is YSYEKL. The V gene lost 0 bases and the J gene lost 3 bases, with 9 bases spanning the gap. In nucleotides, the CDR3 is TGCGCCAGCAGCCAAGATCCTGGAGACAATCAGCCCCAGCATTTT. It is translated as CASSQDPGDNQPQHF.

This chain joins TRBV27 and TRBJ1-4; 8 nucleotides agree with TRBD1. The V and J ends lost 6 bases and 8 bases, in that order; junction bases with no gene match: 8. There are 14 residues in the CDR3. Germline V gene data show CDR1 as MNHEY and CDR2 as SMNVEV (reference sequence). This CDR3 is CASRRSGTGEKLFF. The CDR3 DNA sequence: TGTGCCAGCAGGAGATCCGGGACAGGCGAAAAACTGTTTTTT.

The chain employs TRBV2 and TRBJ2-3, with 9 bases fitting TRBD2. Unmatched junction bases numbered 11, after V lost 5 bases and J lost 2 bases. Germline-derived CDR1 and CDR2 are SNHLY and FYNNEI. CDR3 length: 17 amino acids. The CDR3 nucleotides read TGTGCCAGCAGTTCTACAACGCGGGGGGGCTACACAGATACGCAGTATTTT. Encoded protein: CASSSTTRGGYTDTQYF.

The chain is built from TRBV9 and TRBJ2-3; D not certain. This CDR3 region has 15 residues. V gave up 3 bases and J gave up 0 bases, with 11 bases separating them. CDR1 and CDR2 (germline): SGDLS, YYNGEE. The CDR3 loop reads CASSASPYSTDTQYF. As DNA, the CDR3 is TGTGCCAGCAGCGCCTCCCCCTACAGCACAGATACGCAGTATTTT.